This TCR beta chain emerged from a study of T-cell reconstitution after alpha-beta-depleted transplantation in children. Regarding the study as a whole: Surviving recipient T cells and intrathymic progenitors accounted for some patients' high TCRbeta diversity at day 60. In patients about two months after transplant, alpha-beta T cells reportedly arose from several hundred expanded graft clones.

Worth noting for this clonotype: Antigen unknown.

This CDR3 is built from 16 residues. Looked up from germline, CDR1 is SGHDT and CDR2 is YYEEEE. J gave up 6 bases and V 4 bases, and 9 bases lay outside the gene matches. It was with unique molecular identifiers that the TCRbeta library was prepared. In TCRdb, the PCR reads were re-called with MiXCR into one record per CDR3 protein. The table includes about 980,000 distinct CDR3 sequences, about 29% detected once. The chain uses TRBV5-6 and TRBJ1-6, with 8 bases matching TRBD1. Sequencing was performed on PBMCs, mostly from graft donor cells, taken 360 days after TCRalphabeta/CD19-depleted stem cell transplant. The receptor was isolated from a boy less than two years old who had a stem cell transplant for SCID, so the T cells may come from the graft donor. Written as DNA, the CDR3 is TGTGCCAGCAGCCCCTACGGGACAGGTTCTAATTCACCCCTCCACTTT. Encoded protein: CASSPYGTGSNSPLHF.